This TCR beta chain was captured by sequencing in a study of regulatory T cells in long-lasting Graves disease. With iRepertoire HTBI primers and Arm-PCR of CDR3 regions, TCR beta libraries were built. TCRdb used MiXCR to reprocess the multiplex PCR reads, holding one entry per CDR3 protein. This sample carries about 310,000 distinct CDR3 sequences, around a fifth of them seen once, and the ten largest clones take roughly three fifths. Indicated time point: persistent/refractory GD, antithyroid drugs over 5 years with positive TRAb. Construction of the TCR library relied on RNA isolated from PBMCs. This CDR3 spans 14 amino acids. The germline V and J ends were trimmed by 2 bases and 3 bases, with 11 bases remaining between them. The germline V gene has CDR1 MDHEN and CDR2 SYDVKM. About this clonotype itself: Its antigen is unidentified.

Study observations and caveats: TRBV28, TRBJ1-2 and TRBJ2-5 were segments that persistent disease favored. Persistent patients had a count of shared public clonotypes (approximately 3,000) that exceeded that of new patients (about 970).

The receptor was derived from a female donor with Graves disease. The chain employs TRBV28 and TRBJ2-7, with D possibly TRBD2 on 5 matching bases. The material sequenced was peripheral blood mononuclear cells (PBMCs), taken when the disease was refractory, from a patient treated with antithyroid drugs. The CDR3 DNA reads as TGTGCCAGCAGTTTAGTCGGACTGAGCTACGAGCAGTACTTC. Translated, it gives CASSLVGLSYEQYF.